The entry that follows covers one T cell receptor (beta chain) sequence. These data are taken from a study of blood T cell repertoires in COVID-19. Background on the study: Nucleic acid was either cDNA or gDNA, and it came from T cells, B-cell-depleted T cells, or PBMCs.

Germline V gene data show CDR1 as SGHAT and CDR2 as FQNNGV. The CDR3 contains 14 residues. Trimming removed 0 bases from V and 7 bases from J, with 12 bases in between. Measured with immunoSEQ multiplex PCR; TCRdb has only the in-frame clones, and not every one. The data contain 150,000 to 200,000 clones, approximately 90% of them singletons. The rearrangement uses TRBV11-2 and TRBJ1-2; D is unresolved. Sequenced material: peripheral blood. This receptor was identified in a woman in her seventies with COVID-19, enrolled during active disease. CDR3 region: CASSLDGRLFGYTF. For the CDR3, the DNA is TGTGCCAGCAGCTTAGATGGCAGACTCTTTGGCTACACCTTC.